The 3 T cell receptor beta chains listed next were all sequenced from one sample in a study of blood T cell repertoires in COVID-19. The table came from immunoSEQ multiplex PCR; TCRdb's copy has only in-frame clones and leaves some out. This table holds a few hundred thousand clones, 86% found once. The sequenced sample consisted of peripheral blood. These receptors all come from a woman between 45 and 65 years old with acute or convalescent COVID-19.

In its sample, this clone was seen once. The chain uses TRBV7-2 and TRBJ2-5, with 10 bases matching TRBD1. Germline trimming cut 6 bases from V and 5 bases from J; bases unmatched to any gene: 6. The CDR3 has 14 residues. The germline V gene has CDR1 SGHTA and CDR2 FQGNSA. The CDR3 sequence: CASSPGQGSETQYF. The DNA of the CDR3 is TGTGCCAGCAGTCCGGGACAGGGGTCGGAGACCCAGTACTTC.

The chain uses TRBV19 and TRBJ1-2, with D possibly matching TRBD1 (5 bases). The CDR3 has 14 amino acids. Trimming took off 7 bases at V and 8 bases at J, with 20 bases between the two ends. Per the germline V gene, CDR1 is LNHDA and CDR2 is SQIVND (reference sequence). The CDR3 protein is CASTAGRLFEGYTF. For the CDR3, the DNA is TGTGCCAGTACTGCAGGGCGACTTTTCGAGGGCTACACCTTC. The whole variable domain, filled in from reference TRBV19 and TRBJ1-2, reads DGGITQSPKYLFRKEGQNVTLSCEQNLNHDAMYWYRQDPGQGLRLIYYSQIVNDFQKGDIAEGYSVSREKKESFPLTVTSAQKNPTAFYLCASTAGRLFEGYTFGSGTRLTVV.

The chain joins TRBV27 to TRBJ2-2; TRBD1 aligns across 8 bases. J was trimmed by 2 bases and V by 2 bases; bases with no gene match: 4. Per germline, CDR1 MNHEY and CDR2 SMNVEV (reference sequence). This CDR3 region has 16 residues. CDR3 residues: CASSLRQGTNTGELFF. As DNA, the CDR3 is TGTGCCAGCAGTTTAAGACAGGGGACCAACACCGGGGAGCTGTTTTTT.